The 31 T cell receptor beta chains below were found in one sample sequenced in a study of blood T cell repertoires in COVID-19. Clones were read by immunoSEQ multiplex PCR, and TCRdb kept only the in-frame ones, dropping some. Of more than 130,000 clones detected, roughly four fifths appear once; the ten largest clones hold 8% to 10%. The sample comprised peripheral blood. These receptors came from an elderly woman in a cohort sampled during active or convalescent COVID-19.

The chain has TRBV4-3 and TRBJ1-1; 9 bases line up with TRBD1. J gave up 4 bases and V 0 bases, and 6 bases lay outside the gene matches. Germline CDR1 and CDR2: LGHNA and YSLEER. The CDR3 runs to 16 residues. The CDR3 DNA reads TGCGCCAGCAGCCAAGATCTCGGGACAGGGCCCACTGAAGCTTTCTTT. This translates into CASSQDLGTGPTEAFF.

The gene calls are TRBV7-7 and TRBJ2-2; no firm D call. The germline gives CDR1 SSHAT, CDR2 FNYEAQ (reference sequence). Trimming shortened V by 4 bases and J by 2 bases, and 8 bases separated the two germline ends. The CDR3 extends over 14 amino acids. CDR3 bases: TGTGCCAGCAGCTCCGCGCGTAACACCGGGGAGCTGTTTTTT. It encodes CASSSARNTGELFF.

This clone was counted between two and nine times. V gene TRBV29-1 combines with J gene TRBJ1-1; D is uncertain. Per the germline V gene, CDR1 is SQVTM and CDR2 is ANQGSEA. The CDR3 contains 10 residues. In DNA, the CDR3 is TGCATTACCGGGTCGGATGAAGCTTTCTTT. Translated: CITGSDEAFF.

This chain links TRBV12-3 or TRBV12-4 with TRBJ1-5; D is ambiguous. The V gene lost 4 bases and the J gene lost 5 bases, with 6 bases spanning the gap. This CDR3 has 12 amino acids. CDR3 residues: CASSSPYQPQHF. As DNA, the CDR3 is TGTGCCAGCAGTTCCCCATATCAGCCCCAGCATTTT.

This clone was counted a few times. This chain joins TRBV19 and TRBJ2-2; D may be TRBD2 (6 bases). The germline V and J ends were trimmed by 7 bases and 7 bases, with 19 bases remaining between them. The CDR3 covers 15 residues. CDR1 and CDR2 from the germline V gene are LNHDA and SQIVND (reference sequence). CDR3 sequence: CASKQATGGVGELFF. CDR3 in DNA: TGTGCCAGTAAGCAGGCAACAGGAGGGGTCGGGGAGCTGTTTTTT.

The V call is TRBV9, the J call TRBJ1-5, with TRBD1 identical over 7 bases. The germline CDR1 and CDR2 sequences are SGDLS and YYNGEE. The CDR3 covers 14 residues. V was clipped by 3 bases and J by 6 bases; unmatched bases: 6. CDR3 loop: CASSAGTESQPQHF. In DNA form, the CDR3 reads TGTGCCAGCAGCGCCGGGACAGAGAGTCAGCCCCAGCATTTT.

This chain joins TRBV6-2 or TRBV6-3 and TRBJ2-1, with TRBD2 matching 9 bases. The CDR3 runs to 18 residues. After removal of 3 bases from V and 0 bases from J, the junction contained 9 bases not matched to a gene. Germline values: CDR1 MNHEY, CDR2 SVGEGT. Here the CDR3 reads CASSYRKRGASSYNEQFF. CDR3 nucleotide sequence: TGTGCCAGCAGTTATCGGAAGCGGGGGGCGAGCTCCTACAATGAGCAGTTCTTC.

The chain is built from TRBV12-3 or TRBV12-4 and TRBJ1-2; D is uncertain. The CDR3 runs to 12 residues. Trimming took 7 bases from V and 8 from J, leaving 14 bases between them. In nucleotides, the CDR3 is TGTGCCAGCACCGAGGTCGCGGGGGGCTACACCTTC. The encoded protein is CASTEVAGGYTF.

This chain's CDR3 is CASSEVRGASQPQHF. CDR3 DNA: TGTGCCAGCAGTGAAGTGCGGGGGGCGAGTCAGCCCCAGCATTTT. This chain connects TRBV6-1 to TRBJ1-5; a possible D gene is TRBD1 (6 bases). Germline CDR1 is MNHNS and CDR2 is SASEGT. This CDR3 contains 15 residues. The V end lost 1 base, the J end lost 6 bases, and 13 bases lay between the germline ends.

The J gene is TRBJ2-1, the V gene TRBV7-2; D not resolved. V was shortened by 0 bases and J by 12 bases, with 12 bases between the two germline ends. The V gene's germline CDR1 is SGHTA and CDR2 FQGNSA. The CDR3 length is 13 residues. The CDR3 sequence is CASSLAQTLTQFF. The CDR3 DNA reads as TGTGCCAGCAGCTTAGCACAGACCCTGACGCAGTTCTTC.

The chain combines TRBV7-3 with TRBJ1-1; D is perhaps TRBD1 (5 bases). The germline gives CDR1 SGHTA, CDR2 FQGTGA. Trimming shortened V by 1 base and J by 1 base, and 10 bases separated the two germline ends. This CDR3 is built from 15 residues. The CDR3 is CASSLRAGWNTEAFF. The CDR3 DNA reads TGTGCCAGCAGCTTAAGGGCAGGGTGGAACACTGAAGCTTTCTTT.

The chain uses TRBV2 and TRBJ2-5, with 10 bases that match TRBD2. The germline CDR1 and CDR2 sequences are SNHLY and FYNNEI. The CDR3 runs 17 residues. With 6 bases clipped from V and 0 bases from J, the junction kept 10 bases outside the gene matches. CDR3 sequence (DNA): TGTGCCAGCAGATCTCACGGGCTAGCGGGGGACCAAGAGACCCAGTACTTC. It is translated as CASRSHGLAGDQETQYF.

The chain carries TRBV5-5 and TRBJ2-2, with 9 nucleotides matching TRBD1. The CDR3 totals 16 residues. CDR1 SGHKS and CDR2 YYEKEE come from the germline V gene (reference sequence). The V gene end was trimmed by 5 bases and the J gene end by 5 bases; junction bases not matched to a gene: 10. The CDR3 DNA reads as TGTGCCAGCAGTCGTATAACAGGGGGCCGAACCGGGGAGCTGTTTTTT. Encoded protein: CASSRITGGRTGELFF.

This clone has a single count. The chain combines TRBV6-4 with TRBJ2-7, with 10 bases fitting TRBD1. Germline CDR1 MRHNA, CDR2 SNTAGT. The CDR3 is made up of 14 amino acids. V lost 6 bases to trimming and J lost 1 base; unmatched junction nucleotides: 3. The CDR3 DNA reads TGTGCCAGCAGGCTGGGACAGGGGTCCTACGAGCAGTACTTC. As protein: CASRLGQGSYEQYF.

This clone was recorded a few times. The rearrangement joins TRBV11-1 to TRBJ2-3, with TRBD1 matching over 9 bases. V dropped 5 bases and J dropped 1; count of bases not matched to a gene: 7. CDR3 length: 16 amino acids. CDR1 and CDR2 from the germline V gene are SGHAT and FQDESV (reference sequence). The CDR3 DNA follows: TGTGCCAGCAGCCCACGGGACAGGGAACGCACAGATACGCAGTATTTT. It encodes CASSPRDRERTDTQYF.

The rearrangement joins TRBV19 to TRBJ1-5; D may be TRBD1 (5 bases). V dropped 8 bases and J dropped 0 bases, with 17 bases sitting between them. The CDR3 is 16 residues long. Germline CDR1 LNHDA, CDR2 SQIVND (reference sequence). The CDR3 region has the DNA TGTGCCAGTGCTAACCAGGGATTTATTAGCAATCAGCCCCAGCATTTT. As protein: CASANQGFISNQPQHF.

This clone is a singleton in its sample. The DNA is left out, because the CDR3 cannot be placed on it with certainty; the CDR3 is given as TCRdb lists it. The rearrangement links TRBV12-1 to TRBJ2-7; TRBD1 is taken as the D call from the table, unchecked against the DNA. TRBV12-1 is noted as a pseudogene. The CDR3 has 15 residues if both end residues are counted. The CDR3 loop is CASSWGQGNLNEQYV.

This clone was picked up one time. The rearrangement joins TRBV9 to TRBJ1-3, with TRBD1 as a possible D gene (5 bases). V gave up 3 bases and J gave up 5 bases, with 15 bases separating them. Germline-derived CDR1 and CDR2 are SGDLS and YYNGEE. The CDR3 has 15 residues. Written as DNA, the CDR3 is TGTGCCAGCAGCGGCGGGACCCAAGCGAGAAACACCATATATTTT. It encodes CASSGGTQARNTIYF.

The chain joins TRBV18 to TRBJ1-3; 7 nucleotides line up with TRBD1. This CDR3 has 17 residues. From germline, CDR1 is KGHSH and CDR2 LQKENI. Germline trimming cut 2 bases from V and 1 base from J; bases unmatched to any gene: 8. CDR3 DNA: TGTGCCAGCTCACCAAGGGACAGTATGGGATCTGGAAACACCATATATTTT. It encodes CASSPRDSMGSGNTIYF.

The V gene is TRBV5-1, the J gene TRBJ1-1, with no clear D. Germline V gene data show CDR1 as SGHRS and CDR2 as YFSETQ. Trimming removed 5 bases at V and 4 bases at J, with 9 bases between. This CDR3 spans 12 amino acids. The DNA for the CDR3 is TGCGCCAGCAGACTTGCCACCACTGAAGCTTTCTTT. It translates to CASRLATTEAFF. Full variable domain (rest looked up from reference TRBV5-1 and TRBJ1-1): KAGVTQTPRYLIKTRGQQVTLSCSPISGHRSVSWYQQTPGQGLQFLFEYFSETQRNKGNFPGRFSGRQFSNSRSEMNVSTLELGDSALYLCASRLATTEAFFGQGTRLTVV.

This clone was seen only once. The V gene is TRBV4-2, the J gene TRBJ2-1, with TRBD2 matching over 12 bases. The germline V gene encodes CDR1 LGHNA and CDR2 YNFKEQ. V shed 3 bases, J shed 9 bases, and the junction held 6 bases outside the gene matches. The CDR3 is 15 residues long. The CDR3 here is CASSHASGGAFEQFF. The CDR3 DNA reads TGTGCCAGCAGCCATGCTAGCGGGGGGGCTTTTGAGCAGTTCTTC.

The chain uses TRBV7-3 and TRBJ2-6; tentative D call: TRBD1 (5 bases). Germline V lookup: CDR1 SGHTA, CDR2 FQGTGA. V was trimmed by 5 bases and J by 0 bases, leaving 11 bases between them. The CDR3 totals 16 residues. In DNA form, the CDR3 reads TGTGCCAGCAGCCCAGTCAGGGACTCTGGGGCCAACGTCCTGACTTTC. Encoded protein: CASSPVRDSGANVLTF.

V gene TRBV27 combines with J gene TRBJ2-5; possibly TRBD2 for D (5 bases). V dropped 6 bases and J dropped 1 base, with 9 bases sitting between them. The CDR3 runs to 13 residues. CDR1 is MNHEY and CDR2 is SMNVEV in the germline V gene (reference sequence). The CDR3 here is CASRDYSQETQYF. The CDR3 DNA is TGTGCCAGCAGAGACTATTCCCAAGAGACCCAGTACTTC.

The chain combines TRBV7-9 with TRBJ1-1; D not resolved. V lost 0 bases and J 8 bases, leaving 7 bases between the germline ends. CDR3 length equals 12 residues. Germline V lookup: CDR1 SEHNR, CDR2 FQNEAQ (reference sequence). CDR3 residues: CASSLARSEAFF. As DNA, the CDR3 is TGTGCCAGCAGCTTAGCTCGGTCCGAAGCTTTCTTT.

V usage is TRBV13 and J usage is TRBJ1-1; 8 bases align to TRBD1. V gave up 4 bases and J gave up 3 bases; unmatched junction bases: 10. From germline, CDR1 is PRHDT and CDR2 FYEKMQ (reference sequence). This CDR3 comprises 16 residues. CDR3: CASSYDPQGVDTEAFF. CDR3 bases: TGTGCCAGCAGCTACGACCCACAGGGGGTAGACACTGAAGCTTTCTTT.

This clone was seen more than once but under ten times. The chain recombines TRBV7-9 with TRBJ1-2, with D possibly being TRBD1 (5 bases). The ends were cut back, 2 bases at V and 6 bases at J, with 16 bases in the middle. The CDR3 is made up of 15 amino acids. In germline, CDR1 is SEHNR, CDR2 FQNEAQ (reference sequence). The DNA of the CDR3 is TGTGCCAGCAGCTTACAGGGTGCGAGACCACATGGCTACACCTTC. It yields the protein CASSLQGARPHGYTF.

The chain links TRBV19 to TRBJ1-1; D gene ambiguous. Germline assignment: CDR1 LNHDA and CDR2 SQIVND (reference sequence). This CDR3 has 16 amino acids. Trimming removed 10 bases from V and 0 bases from J, with 21 bases in between. CDR3 bases: TGTGCCACCCGGCGAGGAATGAGGGCGTTGAACACTGAAGCTTTCTTT. Its protein is CATRRGMRALNTEAFF.

The gene calls are TRBV5-6 and TRBJ2-7; 11 nucleotides match TRBD1. Unmatched junction bases numbered 9, after V lost 7 bases and J lost 3 bases. Per germline, CDR1 SGHDT and CDR2 YYEEEE. The CDR3 is made up of 15 amino acids. The CDR3 DNA reads as TGTGCCAGCTCGTTCGGACAGGGGGCCGGCTACGAGCAGTACTTC. It specifies CASSFGQGAGYEQYF.

This chain connects TRBV5-1 to TRBJ2-1, with 8 bases fitting TRBD1. V trimming: 5 bases; J trimming: 12 bases; junction bases outside the gene matches: 10. Germline values: CDR1 SGHRS, CDR2 YFSETQ. The CDR3 runs to 13 residues. CDR3 nucleotide sequence: TGCGCCAGCAGTCACGAAACAGGGGGAGGGCAGTTCTTC. Its protein is CASSHETGGGQFF. Filled out from reference TRBV5-1 and TRBJ2-1, the complete variable domain reads KAGVTQTPRYLIKTRGQQVTLSCSPISGHRSVSWYQQTPGQGLQFLFEYFSETQRNKGNFPGRFSGRQFSNSRSEMNVSTLELGDSALYLCASSHETGGGQFFGPGTRLTVL.

This chain connects TRBV19 to TRBJ1-5, with 9 bases identical to TRBD1. V lost 6 bases, J lost 0 bases, and 9 bases stayed unmatched. The CDR3 spans 17 residues. Germline CDR1 reads LNHDA; CDR2 reads SQIVND (reference sequence). The CDR3 DNA reads as TGTGCCAGTAGAAGGACAGGGGTTGGGAATAGCAATCAGCCCCAGCATTTT. This codes for CASRRTGVGNSNQPQHF. The whole variable domain, remainder taken from reference TRBV19 and TRBJ1-5, is DGGITQSPKYLFRKEGQNVTLSCEQNLNHDAMYWYRQDPGQGLRLIYYSQIVNDFQKGDIAEGYSVSREKKESFPLTVTSAQKNPTAFYLCASRRTGVGNSNQPQHFGDGTRLSIL.

V is TRBV9 and J is TRBJ2-1, with D perhaps TRBD1 (6 bases). Germline CDR1 reads SGDLS; CDR2 reads YYNGEE. V lost 2 bases to trimming and J lost 9 bases, with 15 bases between them. The length of the CDR3 is 14 residues. CDR3 nucleotide sequence: TGTGCCAGCAGCGTCCAGGGGCAGGGCAGTGAGCAGTTCTTC. It translates to CASSVQGQGSEQFF.